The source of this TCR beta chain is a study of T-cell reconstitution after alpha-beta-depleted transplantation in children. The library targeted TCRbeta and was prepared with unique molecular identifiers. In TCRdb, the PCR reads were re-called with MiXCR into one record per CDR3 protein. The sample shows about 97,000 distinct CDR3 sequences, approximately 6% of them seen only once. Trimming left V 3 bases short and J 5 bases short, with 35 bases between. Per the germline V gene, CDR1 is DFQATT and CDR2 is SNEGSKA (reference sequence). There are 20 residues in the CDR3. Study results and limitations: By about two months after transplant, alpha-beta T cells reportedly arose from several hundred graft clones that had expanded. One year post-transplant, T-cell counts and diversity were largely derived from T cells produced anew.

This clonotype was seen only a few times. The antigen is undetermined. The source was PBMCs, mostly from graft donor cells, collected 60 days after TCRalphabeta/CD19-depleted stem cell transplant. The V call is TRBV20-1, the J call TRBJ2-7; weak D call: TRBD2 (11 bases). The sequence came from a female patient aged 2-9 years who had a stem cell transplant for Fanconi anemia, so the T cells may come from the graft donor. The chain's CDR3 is CSARLWGQGLAGGAADEQYF. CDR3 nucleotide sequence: TGCAGTGCTAGGCTATGGGGACAGGGGCTAGCGGGAGGTGCGGCGGACGAGCAGTACTTC.